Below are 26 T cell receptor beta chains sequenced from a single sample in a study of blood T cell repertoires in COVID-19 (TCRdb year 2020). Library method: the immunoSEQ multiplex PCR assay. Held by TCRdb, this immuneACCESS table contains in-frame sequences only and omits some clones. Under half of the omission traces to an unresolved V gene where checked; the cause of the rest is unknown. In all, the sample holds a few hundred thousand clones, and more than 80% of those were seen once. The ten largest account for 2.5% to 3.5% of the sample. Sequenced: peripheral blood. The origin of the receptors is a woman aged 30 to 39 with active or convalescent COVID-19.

This chain's CDR3 is CASRQGYLSRFTIYF. The CDR3 region has the DNA TGTGCCAGCAGACAGGGCTACCTCTCGAGGTTCACCATATATTTT. The chain links TRBV2 to TRBJ1-3; D is perhaps TRBD1 (6 bases). This CDR3 has 15 amino acids. CDR1 is SNHLY, CDR2 FYNNEI, per germline. V was trimmed by 6 bases and J by 9 bases, leaving 21 bases between them.

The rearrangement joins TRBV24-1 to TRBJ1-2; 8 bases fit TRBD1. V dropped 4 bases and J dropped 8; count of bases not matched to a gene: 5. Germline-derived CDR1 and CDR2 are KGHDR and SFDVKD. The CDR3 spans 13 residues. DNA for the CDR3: TGTGCCACCAGTGACCGGACAGGGATCGGCTACACCTTC. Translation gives CATSDRTGIGYTF.

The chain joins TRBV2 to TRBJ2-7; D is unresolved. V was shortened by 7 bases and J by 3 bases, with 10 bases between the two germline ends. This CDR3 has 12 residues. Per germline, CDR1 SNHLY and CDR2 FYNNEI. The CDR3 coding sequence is TGTGCCAGCACCGAGTCATTCTACGAGCAGTACTTC. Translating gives CASTESFYEQYF.

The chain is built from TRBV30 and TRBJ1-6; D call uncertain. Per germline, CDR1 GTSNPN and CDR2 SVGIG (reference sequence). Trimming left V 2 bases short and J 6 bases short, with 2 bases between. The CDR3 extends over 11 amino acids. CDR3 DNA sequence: TGTGCCTGGAGTCTTAATTCACCCCTCCACTTT. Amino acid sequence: CAWSLNSPLHF.

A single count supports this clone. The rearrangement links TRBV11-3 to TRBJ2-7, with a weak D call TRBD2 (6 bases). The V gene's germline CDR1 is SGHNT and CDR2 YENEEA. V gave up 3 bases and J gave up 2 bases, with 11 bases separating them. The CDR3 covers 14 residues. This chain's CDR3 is CASSFGTGPYEQYF. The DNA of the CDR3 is TGTGCCAGCAGCTTCGGGACTGGTCCCTACGAGCAGTACTTC.

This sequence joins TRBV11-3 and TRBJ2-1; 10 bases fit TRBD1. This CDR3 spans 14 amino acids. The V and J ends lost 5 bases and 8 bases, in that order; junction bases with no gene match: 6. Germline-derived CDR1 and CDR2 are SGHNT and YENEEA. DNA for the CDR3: TGTGCCAGCAGCCCGGGACAGGGGACCGATGAGCAGTTCTTC. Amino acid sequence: CASSPGQGTDEQFF.

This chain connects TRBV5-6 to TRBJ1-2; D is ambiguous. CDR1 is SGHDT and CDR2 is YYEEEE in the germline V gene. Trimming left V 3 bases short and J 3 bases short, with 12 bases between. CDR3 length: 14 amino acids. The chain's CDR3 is CASSWRPEDYGYTF. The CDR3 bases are TGTGCCAGCAGCTGGCGCCCGGAGGACTATGGCTACACCTTC.

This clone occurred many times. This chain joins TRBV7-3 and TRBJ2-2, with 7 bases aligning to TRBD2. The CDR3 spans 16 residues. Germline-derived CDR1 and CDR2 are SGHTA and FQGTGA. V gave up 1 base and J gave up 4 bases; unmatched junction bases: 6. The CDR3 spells CASSLIPGGFTGELFF. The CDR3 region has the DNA TGTGCCAGCAGCTTAATTCCGGGGGGATTCACCGGGGAGCTGTTTTTT.

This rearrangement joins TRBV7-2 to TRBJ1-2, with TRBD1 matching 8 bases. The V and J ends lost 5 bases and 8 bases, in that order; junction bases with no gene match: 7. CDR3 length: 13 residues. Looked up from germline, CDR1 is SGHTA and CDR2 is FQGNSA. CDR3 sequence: CASSRGDRPGYTF. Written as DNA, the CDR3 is TGTGCCAGCAGCCGCGGGGACAGGCCCGGCTACACCTTC.

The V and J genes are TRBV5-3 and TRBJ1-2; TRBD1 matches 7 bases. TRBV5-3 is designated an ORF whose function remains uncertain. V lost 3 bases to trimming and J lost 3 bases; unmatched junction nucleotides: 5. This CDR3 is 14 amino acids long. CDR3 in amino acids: CARSSETGDYGYTF. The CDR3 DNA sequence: TGTGCCAGAAGCTCAGAAACAGGGGACTATGGCTACACCTTC.

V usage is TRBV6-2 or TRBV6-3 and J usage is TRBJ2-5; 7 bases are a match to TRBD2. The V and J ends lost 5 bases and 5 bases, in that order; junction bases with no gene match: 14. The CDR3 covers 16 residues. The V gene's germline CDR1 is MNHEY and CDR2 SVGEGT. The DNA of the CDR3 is TGTGCCAGCAGTACCGGGACTACCCTTCTGGGGGAGACCCAGTACTTC. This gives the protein CASSTGTTLLGETQYF.

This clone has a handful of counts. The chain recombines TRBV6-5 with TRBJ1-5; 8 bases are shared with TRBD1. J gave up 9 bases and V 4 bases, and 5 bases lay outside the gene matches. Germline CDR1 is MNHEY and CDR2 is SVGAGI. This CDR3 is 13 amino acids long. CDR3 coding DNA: TGTGCCAGCAGTTCAGGGGGCGATAGGCCCCAGCATTTT. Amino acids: CASSSGGDRPQHF.

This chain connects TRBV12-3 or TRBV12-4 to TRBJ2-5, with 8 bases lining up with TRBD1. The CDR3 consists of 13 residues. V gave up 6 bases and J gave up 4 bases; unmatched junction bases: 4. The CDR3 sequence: CASSADRGETQYF. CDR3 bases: TGTGCCAGCAGCGCAGACAGGGGAGAGACCCAGTACTTC.

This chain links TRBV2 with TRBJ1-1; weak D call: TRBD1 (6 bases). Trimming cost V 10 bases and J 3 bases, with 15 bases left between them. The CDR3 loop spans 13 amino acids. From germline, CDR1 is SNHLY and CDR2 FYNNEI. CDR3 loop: CATSRGYDTEAFF. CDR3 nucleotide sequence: TGTGCCACGTCGAGGGGGTACGACACTGAAGCTTTCTTT. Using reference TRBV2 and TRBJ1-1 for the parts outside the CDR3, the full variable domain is EPEVTQTPSHQVTQMGQEVILRCVPISNHLYFYWYRQILGQKVEFLVSFYNNEISEKSEIFDDQFSVERPDGSNFTLKIRSTKLEDSAMYFCATSRGYDTEAFFGQGTRLTVV.

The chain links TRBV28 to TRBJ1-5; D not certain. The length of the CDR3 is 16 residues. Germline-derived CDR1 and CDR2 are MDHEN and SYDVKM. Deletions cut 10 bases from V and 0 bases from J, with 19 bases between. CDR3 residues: CATRGQTGHSNQPQHF. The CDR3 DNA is TGTGCCACTCGTGGGCAGACCGGTCATAGCAATCAGCCCCAGCATTTT.

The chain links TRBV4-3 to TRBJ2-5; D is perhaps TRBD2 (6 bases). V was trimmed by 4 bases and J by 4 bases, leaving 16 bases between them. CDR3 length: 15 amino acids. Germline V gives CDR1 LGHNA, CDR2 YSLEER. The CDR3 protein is CASSPRGASGETQYF. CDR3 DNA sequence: TGCGCCAGCAGCCCACGCGGGGCAAGCGGAGAGACCCAGTACTTC.

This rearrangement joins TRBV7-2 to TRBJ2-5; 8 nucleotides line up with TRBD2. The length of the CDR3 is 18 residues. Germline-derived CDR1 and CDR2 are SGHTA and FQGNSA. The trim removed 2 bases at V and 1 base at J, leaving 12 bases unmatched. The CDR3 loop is CASSLRGLGSGIQETQYF. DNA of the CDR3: TGTGCCAGCAGCTTACGGGGTCTCGGTAGCGGGATCCAAGAGACCCAGTACTTC.

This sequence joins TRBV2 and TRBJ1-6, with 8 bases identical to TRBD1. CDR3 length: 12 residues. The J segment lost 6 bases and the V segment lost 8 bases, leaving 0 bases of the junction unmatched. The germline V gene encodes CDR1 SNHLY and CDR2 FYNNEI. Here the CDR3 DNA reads TGTGCCAGCGACAGGGGTAATTCACCCCTCCACTTT. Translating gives CASDRGNSPLHF.

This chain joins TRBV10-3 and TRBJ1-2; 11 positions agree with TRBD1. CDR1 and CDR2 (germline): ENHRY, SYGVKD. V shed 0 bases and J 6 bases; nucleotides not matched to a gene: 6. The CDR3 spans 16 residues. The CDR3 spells CAISESKGQGEDGYTF. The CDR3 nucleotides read TGTGCCATCAGTGAGTCGAAGGGACAGGGGGAGGATGGCTACACCTTC.

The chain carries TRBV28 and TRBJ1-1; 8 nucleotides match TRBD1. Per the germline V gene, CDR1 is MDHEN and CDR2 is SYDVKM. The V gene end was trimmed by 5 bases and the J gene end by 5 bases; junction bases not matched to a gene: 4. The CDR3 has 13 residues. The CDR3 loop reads CASSPRQGTEAFF. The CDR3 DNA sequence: TGTGCCAGCAGTCCACGACAGGGGACTGAAGCTTTCTTT.

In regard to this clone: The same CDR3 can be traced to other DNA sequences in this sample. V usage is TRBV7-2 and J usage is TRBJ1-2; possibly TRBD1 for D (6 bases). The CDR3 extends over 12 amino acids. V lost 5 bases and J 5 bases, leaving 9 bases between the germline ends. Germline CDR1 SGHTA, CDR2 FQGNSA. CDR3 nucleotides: TGTGCCAGCAGCATACAGGGTTATGGCTACACCTTC. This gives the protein CASSIQGYGYTF.

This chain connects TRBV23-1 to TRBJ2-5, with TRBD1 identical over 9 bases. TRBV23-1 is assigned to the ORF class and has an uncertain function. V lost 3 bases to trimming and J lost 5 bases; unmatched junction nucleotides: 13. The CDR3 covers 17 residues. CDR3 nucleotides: TGCGCCAGCAGTCACCGGGACCCTGACAGGGGGGGGGAGACCCAGTACTTC. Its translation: CASSHRDPDRGGETQYF.

The CDR3 coding sequence is TGTGCCAGCAGCTTGGAAGGACAAAGCTATGGCTACACCTTC. Translated: CASSLEGQSYGYTF. The rearrangement uses TRBV5-4 and TRBJ1-2; D is possibly TRBD1 (5 bases). Germline CDR1 and CDR2: SGHNT and YYREEE (reference sequence). V was shortened by 0 bases and J by 4 bases, with 10 bases between the two germline ends. This CDR3 has 14 amino acids.

CDR3 region: CASSQDLSHEQYF. CDR3 DNA sequence: TGTGCCAGCAGCCAAGATTTAAGCCACGAGCAGTACTTC. V and J are TRBV14 and TRBJ2-7; D is undetermined. CDR3 length: 13 amino acids. V lost 0 bases, J lost 5 bases, and 8 bases lay in between. Germline CDR1 reads SGHDN; CDR2 reads FVKESK.

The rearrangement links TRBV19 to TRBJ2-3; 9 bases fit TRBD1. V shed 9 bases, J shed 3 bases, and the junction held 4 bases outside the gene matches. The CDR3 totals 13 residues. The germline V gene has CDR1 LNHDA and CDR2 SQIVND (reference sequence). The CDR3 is CASRDRVTDTQYF. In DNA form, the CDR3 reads TGTGCCAGCCGGGACAGGGTTACAGATACGCAGTATTTT.

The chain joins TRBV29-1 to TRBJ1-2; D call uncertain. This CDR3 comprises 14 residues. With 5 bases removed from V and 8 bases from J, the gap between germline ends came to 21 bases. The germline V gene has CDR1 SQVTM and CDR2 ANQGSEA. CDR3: CSVTRPASAGGYTF. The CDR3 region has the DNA TGCAGCGTTACCCGACCAGCCAGCGCGGGAGGCTACACCTTC.